This TCR beta chain was recorded in a study of T-cell reconstitution after alpha-beta-depleted transplantation in children. Unique molecular identifiers were incorporated during preparation of the TCRbeta library. From the PCR reads, TCRdb called clonotypes with MiXCR, one entry per CDR3 protein. The sample contains about 220,000 distinct CDR3 sequences, roughly 15% of which appear only once. The CDR3 is made up of 16 amino acids. Looked up from germline, CDR1 is SEHNR and CDR2 is FQNEAQ (reference sequence). V lost 1 base, J lost 2 bases, and 14 bases lay in between. The J gene is TRBJ1-1, the V gene TRBV7-9; D is perhaps TRBD1 (5 bases). This clonotype was obtained from a male patient aged 2-15 years who had a stem cell transplant for acute lymphoblastic leukemia, so the T cells may come from the graft donor. The sequencing used PBMCs, mostly from graft donor cells, collected 360 days after TCRalphabeta/CD19-depleted stem cell transplant. DNA for the CDR3: TGTGCCAGCAGCTTAGGTCTGGGGGACCCTAACACTGAAGCTTTCTTT. The encoded protein is CASSLGLGDPNTEAFF.